The present TCR beta chain was sequenced within a study of identical twins. TCRdb reprocessed the 5' RACE reads with MiXCR, giving one entry per CDR3 protein. Of 690,000 or so distinct CDR3 sequences in the sample, over 8.5% are singletons; the top ten hold around 0.95%. There are many counts of this clonotype. CDR1 and CDR2 (germline): SGHRS, YFSETQ. There are 16 residues in the CDR3. The germline V and J ends were trimmed by 5 bases and 1 base, with 17 bases remaining between them. These data were also reused for a study on yellow fever vaccine responses in identical twins.

The sample taken for sequencing was PBMCs. The TCR comes from a woman under 30 in good health. This chain connects TRBV5-1 to TRBJ2-3; D is undetermined. CDR3 amino acids: CASRRNPSQRTDTQYF. DNA of the CDR3: TGCGCCAGCAGGCGAAACCCCTCCCAGCGCACAGATACGCAGTATTTT.